This is a list of T cell receptor beta chains from one sample in a study of blood T cell repertoires in COVID-19. Clones were read by immunoSEQ multiplex PCR, and TCRdb kept only the in-frame ones, dropping some. The sample contains some 19,000 clones, approximately 86% of which appear only once. The sample taken for sequencing was peripheral blood. The receptors come from a man in his 70s with acute or convalescent COVID-19. The CDR3 runs from the conserved cysteine through the conserved F or W. Fields, in order: J gene, clone size, D gene, V gene, CDR3 protein, CDR3 DNA. A D gene is named only where the DNA matches it firmly. Size is stated for part of the rows, as once, few or many counts, or as a class when the clone is expanded.

>TRBJ1-5|-|-|TRBV5-8
CASSLVLSNQPQHF
TGTGCCAGCAGCTTGGTCCTTAGCAATCAGCCCCAGCATTTT
>TRBJ1-1|-|TRBD1|TRBV6-5
CASSRTGINTEAFF
TGTGCCAGCAGTCGGACAGGGATCAACACTGAAGCTTTCTTT
>TRBJ1-5|-|TRBD1|TRBV9
CASSADRGNQPQHF
TGTGCCAGCAGCGCGGACAGGGGCAATCAGCCCCAGCATTTT
>TRBJ2-2|-|-|TRBV5-1
CASSRVSLTSGGELFF
TGCGCCAGCAGCCGCGTTTCCCTCACCTCTGGCGGGGAGCTGTTTTTT
>TRBJ1-1|-|TRBD1|TRBV5-4
CATFRQGNTEAFF
TGTGCCACCTTTCGACAGGGGAACACTGAAGCTTTCTTT
>TRBJ2-7|-|-|TRBV29-1
CSVEAGQSRQGYSYEQYF
TGCAGCGTTGAAGCGGGTCAGTCTAGGCAGGGGTACTCCTACGAGCAGTACTTC
>TRBJ1-2|-|-|TRBV4-1
CASSQGHRGNYGYTF
TGCGCCAGCAGCCAAGGTCATCGGGGTAACTATGGCTACACCTTC
>TRBJ1-2|-|TRBD1|TRBV5-1
CASSFRQGASYTF
TGCGCCAGCAGCTTCCGACAGGGGGCAAGCTACACCTTC
>TRBJ1-2|-|-|TRBV19
CASSIMQLTGYGYTF
TGTGCCAGTAGTATTATGCAGCTAACGGGCTATGGCTACACCTTC
>TRBJ2-1|-|TRBD2|TRBV4-1
CASSQELAGGPKQFF
TGCGCCAGCAGCCAAGAGCTAGCGGGAGGGCCGAAGCAGTTCTTC
>TRBJ1-4|-|-|TRBV5-1
CASSRGLAAEKLFF
TGCGCCAGCAGCCGAGGGTTGGCAGCTGAAAAACTGTTTTTT
>TRBJ2-7|few|TRBD1|TRBV6-2/TRBV6-3
CASSYLPDRREQYF
TGTGCCAGCAGTTACCTCCCGGACAGGCGCGAGCAGTACTTC
>TRBJ1-2|-|TRBD1|TRBV5-6
CASSPGQGAILYGGYTF
TGTGCCAGCAGCCCGGGACAGGGAGCCATACTATATGGAGGCTACACCTTC
>TRBJ2-1|-|TRBD1|TRBV19
CASISRDRADEQFF
TGTGCCAGTATTTCCCGGGACAGGGCGGATGAGCAGTTCTTC
>TRBJ2-7|-|TRBD1|TRBV6-2/TRBV6-3
CASSSAGTGYYEQYF
TGTGCCAGCAGTTCGGCCGGGACAGGGTACTACGAGCAGTACTTC
>TRBJ1-1|medium-sized|-|TRBV6-5
CASHNEAEAFF
TGTGCCTCCCACAACGAAGCTGAAGCTTTCTTT
>TRBJ2-1|-|TRBD2|TRBV5-5
CASSAGLANNEQFF
TGTGCCAGCAGCGCGGGACTAGCCAATAATGAGCAGTTCTTC